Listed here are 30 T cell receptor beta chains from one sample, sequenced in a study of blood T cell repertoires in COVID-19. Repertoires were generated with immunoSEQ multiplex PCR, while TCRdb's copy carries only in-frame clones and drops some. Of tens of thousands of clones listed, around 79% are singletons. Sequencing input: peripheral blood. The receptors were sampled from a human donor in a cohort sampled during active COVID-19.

The CDR3 DNA reads TGTGCCAGCAGTAATCTAGCGGGAGAAGACAATGAGCAGTTCTTC. This encodes CASSNLAGEDNEQFF. J is TRBJ2-1 and V is TRBV7-6; the match to TRBD2 covers 10 bases. V dropped 6 bases and J dropped 5; count of bases not matched to a gene: 7. CDR1 and CDR2 (germline): SGHVS, FNYEAQ. The CDR3 is 15 amino acids. The variable domain in full, completed from reference TRBV7-6 and TRBJ2-1, reads GAGVSQSPRYKVTKRGQDVALRCDPISGHVSLYWYRQALGQGPEFLTYFNYEAQQDKSGLPNDRFSAERPEGSISTLTIQRTEQRDSAMYRCASSNLAGEDNEQFFGPGTRLTVL.

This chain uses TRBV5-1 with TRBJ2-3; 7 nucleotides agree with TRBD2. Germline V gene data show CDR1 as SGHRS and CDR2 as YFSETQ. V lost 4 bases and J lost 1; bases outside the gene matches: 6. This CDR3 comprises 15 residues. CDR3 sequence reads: CASSLTSPRTDTQYF. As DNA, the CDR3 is TGCGCCAGCAGCCTGACTAGCCCCCGCACAGATACGCAGTATTTT.

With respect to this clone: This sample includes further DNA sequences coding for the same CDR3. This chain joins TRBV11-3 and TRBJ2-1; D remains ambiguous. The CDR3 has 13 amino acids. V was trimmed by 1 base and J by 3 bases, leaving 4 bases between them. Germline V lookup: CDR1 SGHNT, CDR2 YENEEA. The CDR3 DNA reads TGTGCCAGCAGCTTAGGAGTCTACAATGAGCAGTTCTTC. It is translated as CASSLGVYNEQFF.

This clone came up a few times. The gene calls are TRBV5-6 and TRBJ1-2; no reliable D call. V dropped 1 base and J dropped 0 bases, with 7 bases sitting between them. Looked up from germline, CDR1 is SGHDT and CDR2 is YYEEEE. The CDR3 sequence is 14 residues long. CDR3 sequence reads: CASSLPLANYGYTF. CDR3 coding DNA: TGTGCCAGCAGCTTGCCGCTAGCTAACTATGGCTACACCTTC.

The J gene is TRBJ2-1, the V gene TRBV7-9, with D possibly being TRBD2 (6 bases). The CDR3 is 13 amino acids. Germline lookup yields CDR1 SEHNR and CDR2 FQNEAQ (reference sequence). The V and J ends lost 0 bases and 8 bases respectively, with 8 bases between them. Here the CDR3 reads CASSLARDYEQFF. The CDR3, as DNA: TGTGCCAGCAGCTTAGCCCGGGACTATGAGCAGTTCTTC.

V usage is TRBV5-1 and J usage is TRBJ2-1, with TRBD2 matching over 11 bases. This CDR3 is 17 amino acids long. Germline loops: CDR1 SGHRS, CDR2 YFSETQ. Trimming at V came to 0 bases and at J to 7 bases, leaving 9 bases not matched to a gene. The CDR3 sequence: CASSLDPLAGVENEQFF. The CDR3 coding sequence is TGCGCCAGCAGCTTGGACCCACTAGCGGGAGTCGAGAATGAGCAGTTCTTC.

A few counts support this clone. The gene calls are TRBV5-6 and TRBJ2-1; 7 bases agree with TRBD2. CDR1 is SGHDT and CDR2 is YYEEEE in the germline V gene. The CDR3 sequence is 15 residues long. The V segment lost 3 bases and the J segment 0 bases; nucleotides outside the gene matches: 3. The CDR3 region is CASSYGRSSYNEQFF. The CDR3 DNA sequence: TGTGCCAGCAGCTACGGGAGGAGCTCCTACAATGAGCAGTTCTTC.

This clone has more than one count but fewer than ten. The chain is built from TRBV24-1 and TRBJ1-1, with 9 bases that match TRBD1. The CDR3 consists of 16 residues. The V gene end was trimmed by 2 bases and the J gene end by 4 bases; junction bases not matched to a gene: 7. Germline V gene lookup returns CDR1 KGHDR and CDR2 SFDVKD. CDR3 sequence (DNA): TGTGCCACCAGTGATTCAACAGGGGGCGCGGGCACTGAAGCTTTCTTT. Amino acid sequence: CATSDSTGGAGTEAFF.

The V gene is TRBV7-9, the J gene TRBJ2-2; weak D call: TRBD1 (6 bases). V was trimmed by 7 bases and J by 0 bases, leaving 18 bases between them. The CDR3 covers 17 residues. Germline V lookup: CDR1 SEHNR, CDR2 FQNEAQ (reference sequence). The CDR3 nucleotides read TGTGCCAGCAACAAACAGGGATCCGCTACGAACACCGGGGAGCTGTTTTTT. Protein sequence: CASNKQGSATNTGELFF.

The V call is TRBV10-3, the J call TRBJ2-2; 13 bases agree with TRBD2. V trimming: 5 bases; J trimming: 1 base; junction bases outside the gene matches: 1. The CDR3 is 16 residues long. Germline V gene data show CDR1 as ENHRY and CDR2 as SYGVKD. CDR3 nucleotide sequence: TGTGCCATCAGTCGGACTAGCGGGGGGAACACCGGGGAGCTGTTTTTT. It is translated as CAISRTSGGNTGELFF.

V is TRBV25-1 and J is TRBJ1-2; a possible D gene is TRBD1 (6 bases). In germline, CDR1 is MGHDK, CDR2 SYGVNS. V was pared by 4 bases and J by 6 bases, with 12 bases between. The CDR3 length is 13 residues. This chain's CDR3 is CASSARTVNGYTF. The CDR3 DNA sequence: TGTGCCAGCAGTGCTCGGACAGTTAATGGCTACACCTTC.

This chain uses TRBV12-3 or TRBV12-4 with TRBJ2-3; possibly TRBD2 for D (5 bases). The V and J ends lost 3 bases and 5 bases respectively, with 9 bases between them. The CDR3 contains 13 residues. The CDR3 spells CASSFLARDTQYF. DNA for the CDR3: TGTGCCAGCAGTTTCCTAGCCAGAGATACGCAGTATTTT.

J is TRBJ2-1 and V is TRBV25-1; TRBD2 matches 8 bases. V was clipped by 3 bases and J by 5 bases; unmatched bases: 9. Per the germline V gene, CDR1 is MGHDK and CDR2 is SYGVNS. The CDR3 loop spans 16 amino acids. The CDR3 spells CASSERSGSLNNEQFF. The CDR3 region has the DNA TGTGCCAGCAGTGAGAGGAGCGGGAGTTTAAACAATGAGCAGTTCTTC.

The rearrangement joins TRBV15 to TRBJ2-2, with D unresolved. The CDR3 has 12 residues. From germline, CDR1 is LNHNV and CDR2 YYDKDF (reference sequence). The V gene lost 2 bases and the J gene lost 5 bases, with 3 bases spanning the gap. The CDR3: CATSRPTGELFF. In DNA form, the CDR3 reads TGTGCCACCAGCAGACCTACCGGGGAGCTGTTTTTT.

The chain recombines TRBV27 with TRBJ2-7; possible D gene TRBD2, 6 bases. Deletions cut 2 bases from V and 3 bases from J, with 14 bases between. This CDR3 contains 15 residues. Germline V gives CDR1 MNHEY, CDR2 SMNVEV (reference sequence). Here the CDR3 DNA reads TGTGCCAGCAGTTTAGGCGACACGGGGGTCTACGAGCAGTACTTC. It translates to CASSLGDTGVYEQYF.

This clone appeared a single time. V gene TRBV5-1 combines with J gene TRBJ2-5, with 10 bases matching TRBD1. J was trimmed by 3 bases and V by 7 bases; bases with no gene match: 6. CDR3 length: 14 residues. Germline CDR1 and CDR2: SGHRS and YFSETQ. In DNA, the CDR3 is TGCGCCAGCCGAATTGGGACAGGGGAAGAGACCCAGTACTTC. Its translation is CASRIGTGEETQYF.

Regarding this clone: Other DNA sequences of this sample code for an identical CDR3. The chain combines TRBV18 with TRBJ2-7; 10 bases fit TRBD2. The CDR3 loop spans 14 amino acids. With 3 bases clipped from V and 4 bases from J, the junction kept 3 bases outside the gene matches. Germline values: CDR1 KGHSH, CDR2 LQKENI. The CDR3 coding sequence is TGTGCCAGCTCACCCGGGACTAGCGATTACGAGCAGTACTTC. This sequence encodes CASSPGTSDYEQYF.

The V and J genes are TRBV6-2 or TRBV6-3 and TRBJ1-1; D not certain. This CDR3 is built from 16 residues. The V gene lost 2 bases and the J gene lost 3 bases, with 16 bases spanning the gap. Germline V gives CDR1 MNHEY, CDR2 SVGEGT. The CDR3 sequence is CASSYPHGRRDTEAFF. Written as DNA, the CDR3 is TGTGCCAGCAGTTACCCTCACGGACGGAGGGACACTGAAGCTTTCTTT.

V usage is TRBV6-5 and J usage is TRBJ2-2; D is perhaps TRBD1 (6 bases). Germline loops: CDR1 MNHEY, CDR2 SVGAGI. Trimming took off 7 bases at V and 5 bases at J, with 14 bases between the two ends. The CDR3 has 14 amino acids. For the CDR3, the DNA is TGTGCCAGCACCCGGGCAGGGGTTACCGGGGAGCTGTTTTTT. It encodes CASTRAGVTGELFF.

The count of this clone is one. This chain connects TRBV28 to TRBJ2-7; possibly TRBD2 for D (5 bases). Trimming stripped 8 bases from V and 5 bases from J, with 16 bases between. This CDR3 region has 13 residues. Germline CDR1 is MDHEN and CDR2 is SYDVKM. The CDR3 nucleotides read TGTGCCAGCCATTCGCCCGCAGCGGACGAGCAGTACTTC. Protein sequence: CASHSPAADEQYF.

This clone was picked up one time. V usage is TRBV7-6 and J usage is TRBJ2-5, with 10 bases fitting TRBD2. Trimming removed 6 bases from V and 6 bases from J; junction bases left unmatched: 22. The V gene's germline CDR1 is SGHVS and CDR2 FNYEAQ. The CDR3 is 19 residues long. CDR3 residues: CASSIYRLEEREGSKTQYF. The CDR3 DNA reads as TGTGCCAGCAGTATTTACCGGCTTGAGGAGCGGGAGGGCAGTAAGACCCAGTACTTC.

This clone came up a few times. CDR3 region: CASSEEAQETQYF. CDR3 sequence (DNA): TGTGCCAGCAGTGAAGAAGCCCAAGAGACCCAGTACTTC. The V and J genes are TRBV2 and TRBJ2-5, with D unclear. V shed 1 base and J shed 1 base, with 4 bases lying between them. The V gene's germline CDR1 is SNHLY and CDR2 FYNNEI. This CDR3 comprises 13 residues.

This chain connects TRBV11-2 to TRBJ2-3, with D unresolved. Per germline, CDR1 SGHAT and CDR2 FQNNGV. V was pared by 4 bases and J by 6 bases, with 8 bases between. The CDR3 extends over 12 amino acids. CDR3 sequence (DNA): TGTGCCAGCAGCTCCCTTTTTGATACGCAGTATTTT. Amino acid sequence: CASSSLFDTQYF.

In nucleotides, the CDR3 is TGTGCCAGCAGCTTAGGGCGGACTAGCGGTGAGCAGTACTTC. Its translation: CASSLGRTSGEQYF. V usage is TRBV13 and J usage is TRBJ2-7, with 10 positions matching TRBD2. The V gene's germline CDR1 is PRHDT and CDR2 FYEKMQ (reference sequence). V trimming: 0 bases; J trimming: 7 bases; junction bases outside the gene matches: 3. This CDR3 region has 14 residues.

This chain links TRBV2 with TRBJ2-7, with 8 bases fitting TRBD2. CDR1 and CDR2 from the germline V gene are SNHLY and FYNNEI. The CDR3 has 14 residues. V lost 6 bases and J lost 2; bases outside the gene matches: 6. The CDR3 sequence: CASRFSGITYEQYF. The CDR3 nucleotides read TGTGCCAGCAGGTTTAGCGGGATCACCTACGAGCAGTACTTC.

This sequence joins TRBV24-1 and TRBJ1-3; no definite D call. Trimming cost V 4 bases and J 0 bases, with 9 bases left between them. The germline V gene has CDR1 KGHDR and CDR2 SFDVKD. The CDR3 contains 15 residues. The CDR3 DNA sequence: TGTGCCACCAGTGAGGGCCGCCACTCTGGAAACACCATATATTTT. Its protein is CATSEGRHSGNTIYF.

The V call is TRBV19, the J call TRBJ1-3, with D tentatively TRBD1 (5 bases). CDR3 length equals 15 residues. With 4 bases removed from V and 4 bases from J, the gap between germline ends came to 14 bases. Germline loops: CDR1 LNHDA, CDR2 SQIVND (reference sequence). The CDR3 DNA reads TGTGCCAGTAGTACGACAGAGACTTTCGGAAACACCATATATTTT. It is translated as CASSTTETFGNTIYF.

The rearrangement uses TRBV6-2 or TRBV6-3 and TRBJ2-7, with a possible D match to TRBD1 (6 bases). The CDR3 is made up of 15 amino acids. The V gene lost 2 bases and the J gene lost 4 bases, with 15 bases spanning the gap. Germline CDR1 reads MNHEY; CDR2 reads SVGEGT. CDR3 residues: CASSYRAGESYEQYF. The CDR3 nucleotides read TGTGCCAGCAGTTACAGGGCAGGGGAGTCATACGAGCAGTACTTC.

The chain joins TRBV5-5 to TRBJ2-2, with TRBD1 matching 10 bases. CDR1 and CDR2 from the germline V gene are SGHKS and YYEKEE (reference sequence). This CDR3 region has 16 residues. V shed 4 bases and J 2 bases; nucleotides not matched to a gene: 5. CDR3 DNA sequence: TGTGCCAGCAGCGGGGGACAGGGGCTAAACACCGGGGAGCTGTTTTTT. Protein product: CASSGGQGLNTGELFF. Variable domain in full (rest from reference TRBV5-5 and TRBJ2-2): DAGVTQSPTHLIKTRGQQVTLRCSPISGHKSVSWYQQVLGQGPQFIFQYYEKEERGRGNFPDRFSARQFPNYSSELNVNALLLGDSALYLCASSGGQGLNTGELFFGEGSRLTVL.

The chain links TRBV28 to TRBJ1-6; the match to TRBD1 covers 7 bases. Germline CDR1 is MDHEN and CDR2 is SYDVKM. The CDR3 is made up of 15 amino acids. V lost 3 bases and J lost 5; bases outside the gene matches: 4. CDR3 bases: TGTGCCAGCAGTTTCTTTGACAGGGATAATTCACCCCTCCACTTT. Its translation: CASSFFDRDNSPLHF.